The 18 T cell receptor beta chains below come from one sample, sequenced in a study of blood T cell repertoires in COVID-19. The table came from immunoSEQ multiplex PCR; TCRdb's copy has only in-frame clones and leaves some out. The sample contains about 73,000 clones, roughly 83% of which appear only once. The material sequenced was peripheral blood. Receptors originate from a man older than 75 with active or convalescent COVID-19.

The chain employs TRBV2 and TRBJ1-1; D not certain. Germline V lookup: CDR1 SNHLY, CDR2 FYNNEI. Trimming took off 0 bases at V and 7 bases at J, with 9 bases between the two ends. This CDR3 region has 13 residues. The CDR3 DNA reads as TGTGCCAGCAGTGAAGCGAGGGCAAGTGAAGCTTTCTTT. Translated, it gives CASSEARASEAFF.

The rearrangement joins TRBV7-2 to TRBJ2-7; 12 nucleotides align to TRBD2. The CDR3 covers 15 residues. Losses at the gene ends were 5 bases for V and 2 bases for J; bases not matched to a gene: 4. Germline V gives CDR1 SGHTA, CDR2 FQGNSA. CDR3 DNA: TGTGCCAGCAGCGCTCTAGCGGGAGGGCCCTACGAGCAGTACTTC. It encodes CASSALAGGPYEQYF.

The V gene is TRBV4-2, the J gene TRBJ1-2; 10 nucleotides line up with TRBD1. V was pared by 3 bases and J by 12 bases, with 4 bases of the junction left unmatched. The germline V gene has CDR1 LGHNA and CDR2 YNFKEQ. The CDR3 is 12 amino acids. CDR3 DNA: TGTGCCAGCAGCCAGGGGACAGGGGTGAACACCTTC. Translating it yields CASSQGTGVNTF.

The chain carries TRBV7-2 and TRBJ1-3, with D perhaps matching TRBD1 (6 bases). The CDR3 is 15 residues long. The V end was cut by 3 bases, the J end by 4 bases, with 13 bases between. CDR1 and CDR2 from the germline V gene are SGHTA and FQGNSA. The CDR3 loop is CASSLRGQPGNTIYF. The CDR3 DNA reads as TGTGCCAGCAGCTTGCGGGGGCAACCAGGAAACACCATATATTTT.

This clone was counted once. The chain is built from TRBV5-1 and TRBJ1-4; D is ambiguous. Germline-derived CDR1 and CDR2 are SGHRS and YFSETQ. The CDR3 covers 13 residues. Trimming left V 4 bases short and J 5 bases short, with 9 bases between. The CDR3 is CASSGGSNEKLFF. In DNA, the CDR3 is TGCGCCAGCAGCGGCGGATCAAATGAAAAACTGTTTTTT.

This rearrangement joins TRBV5-5 to TRBJ2-3; 9 nucleotides match TRBD1. The CDR3 loop spans 15 amino acids. Germline CDR1 is SGHKS and CDR2 is YYEKEE (reference sequence). The V and J ends lost 5 bases and 6 bases, in that order; junction bases with no gene match: 10. In DNA, the CDR3 is TGTGCCAGCAGTCGCCGGGACAGGGCCGCGGATACGCAGTATTTT. Its translation: CASSRRDRAADTQYF.

The rearrangement joins TRBV27 to TRBJ2-1, with 9 nucleotides matching TRBD1. V lost 6 bases, J lost 3 bases, and 6 bases stayed unmatched. CDR3 size: 15 residues. Germline V gene data show CDR1 as MNHEY and CDR2 as SMNVEV (reference sequence). The CDR3 sequence is CASRKGTGNYNEQFF. The CDR3 DNA sequence: TGTGCCAGCAGAAAAGGGACAGGGAACTACAATGAGCAGTTCTTC.

This clone was seen a single time. The chain employs TRBV11-3 and TRBJ2-5; D not resolved. Germline V CDR1 and CDR2: SGHNT, YENEEA. V was pared by 1 base and J by 4 bases, with 10 bases between. The CDR3 has 14 amino acids. DNA for the CDR3: TGTGCCAGCAGCTTAGGACGGGTCCGAGAGACCCAGTACTTC. This gives the protein CASSLGRVRETQYF.

The CDR3, as DNA: TGTGCCAGCAGCTTCACTAGAAACACCGGGGAGCTGTTTTTT. It yields the protein CASSFTRNTGELFF. The chain is built from TRBV7-2 and TRBJ2-2, with D possibly matching TRBD2 (5 bases). V lost 3 bases to trimming and J lost 2 bases, with 7 bases between them. Per the germline V gene, CDR1 is SGHTA and CDR2 is FQGNSA. The CDR3 is 14 amino acids. The full variable domain, its missing parts supplied by reference TRBV7-2 and TRBJ2-2, is GAGVSQSPSNKVTEKGKDVELRCDPISGHTALYWYRQSLGQGLEFLIYFQGNSAPDKSGLPSDRFSAERTGGSVSTLTIQRTQQEDSAVYLCASSFTRNTGELFFGEGSRLTVL.

V gene TRBV3-1 (or the pseudogene TRBV3-2) combines with J gene TRBJ2-3; 10 bases fit TRBD2. The ends lost 4 bases at V and 6 bases at J; junction bases unmatched: 13. The CDR3 extends over 17 amino acids. CDR1 LGHDT and CDR2 YNNKEL come from the germline V gene (reference sequence). The CDR3 nucleotides are TGTGCCAGCAGCCTCTCCGGACTAGCGGCTAATGTTGATACGCAGTATTTT. Translating it yields CASSLSGLAANVDTQYF.

As for this clone: At one end, the junction sequence differs from germline, possibly due to a read error. V usage is TRBV30 and J usage is TRBJ1-1; 7 bases match TRBD1. The CDR3 extends over 14 amino acids. In germline, CDR1 is GTSNPN, CDR2 SVGIG (reference sequence). CDR3 amino acids: CARRSDRAGTEAFF. The CDR3 bases are TGTGCCCGGAGGTCCGACAGGGCGGGCACTGAAGCTTTCTTT.

V usage is TRBV7-9 and J usage is TRBJ2-7; D might be TRBD1 (6 bases). CDR3 size: 13 residues. Germline V CDR1 and CDR2: SEHNR, FQNEAQ (reference sequence). Trimming removed 5 bases from V and 5 bases from J, with 13 bases in between. The CDR3 bases are TGTGCCAGCAGCCTGATGGGGGCTGACGAGCAGTACTTC. This sequence encodes CASSLMGADEQYF.

Worth noting for this clone: The sample contains more than one DNA sequence encoding this CDR3. The V gene is TRBV11-3, the J gene TRBJ2-7, with 8 bases aligning to TRBD2. V lost 5 bases to trimming and J lost 0 bases; unmatched junction nucleotides: 12. The CDR3 is 17 amino acids. Germline CDR1 SGHNT, CDR2 YENEEA. In DNA form, the CDR3 reads TGTGCCAGCAGCCCAACGCGCTGGACTAGCACCTCCTACGAGCAGTACTTC. Protein product: CASSPTRWTSTSYEQYF.

This chain uses TRBV11-3 with TRBJ2-2; D possibly corresponds to TRBD1 (5 bases). Germline V gene data show CDR1 as SGHNT and CDR2 as YENEEA. The V end was cut by 1 base, the J end by 7 bases, with 10 bases between. The CDR3 has 14 residues. The CDR3 region is CASSLVQGGGELFF. CDR3 DNA: TGTGCCAGCAGCTTAGTCCAGGGCGGCGGGGAGCTGTTTTTT. The full variable domain, with the rest looked up from reference TRBV11-3 and TRBJ2-2, is EAGVVQSPRYKIIEKKQPVAFWCNPISGHNTLYWYLQNLGQGPELLIRYENEEAVDDSQLPKDRFSAERLKGVDSTLKIQPAELGDSAVYLCASSLVQGGGELFFGEGSRLTVL.

This chain connects TRBV7-2 to TRBJ2-7; 7 bases line up with TRBD1. The ends lost 3 bases at V and 6 bases at J; junction bases unmatched: 2. This CDR3 contains 12 residues. The germline V gene encodes CDR1 SGHTA and CDR2 FQGNSA. This CDR3 reads CASSLTGREQYF. For the CDR3, the DNA is TGTGCCAGCAGCTTGACAGGGCGCGAGCAGTACTTC. The complete variable domain, with remaining parts taken from reference TRBV7-2 and TRBJ2-7, reads GAGVSQSPSNKVTEKGKDVELRCDPISGHTALYWYRQSLGQGLEFLIYFQGNSAPDKSGLPSDRFSAERTGGSVSTLTIQRTQQEDSAVYLCASSLTGREQYFGPGTRLTVT.

This clone has only a few counts. The chain uses TRBV5-1 and TRBJ2-3, with D possibly being TRBD1 (5 bases). The CDR3 consists of 16 residues. Germline CDR1 reads SGHRS; CDR2 reads YFSETQ. V was pared by 4 bases and J by 0 bases, with 15 bases between. Written as DNA, the CDR3 is TGCGCCAGCAGCCACAGGTTGGGCGGAAGCACAGATACGCAGTATTTT. It translates to CASSHRLGGSTDTQYF.

The chain employs TRBV28 and TRBJ2-7; possible D gene TRBD2, 5 bases. The germline V gene has CDR1 MDHEN and CDR2 SYDVKM. Trimming shortened V by 3 bases and J by 0 bases, and 12 bases separated the two germline ends. The CDR3 sequence is 15 residues long. The CDR3 coding sequence is TGTGCCAGCAGTTTCATGGTCGGGATCTCCTACGAGCAGTACTTC. It yields the protein CASSFMVGISYEQYF.

The rearrangement links TRBV19 to TRBJ2-5; maybe TRBD2 (6 bases). This CDR3 is built from 14 residues. Trimming stripped 5 bases from V and 7 bases from J, with 17 bases between. Germline V gene sequence: CDR1 LNHDA, CDR2 SQIVND (reference sequence). In DNA, the CDR3 is TGTGCCAGTAGTGTCACAGTGGAGGGATCGACCCAGTACTTC. This codes for CASSVTVEGSTQYF.